The source of this TCR beta chain is a study of T-cell reconstitution after alpha-beta-depleted transplantation in children. It was with unique molecular identifiers that the TCRbeta library was prepared. One entry per CDR3 protein, called by TCRdb with MiXCR from the PCR reads. This table holds about 230,000 distinct CDR3 sequences, 9.7% found once. The table lists this clonotype with many counts. This material consisted of PBMCs from the stem cell graft donor, taken from the stem cell graft. The TCR was taken from a human donor who donated a stem cell graft to a child with SCID.

The CDR3 region is CASSRRSHLLGAGYTF. The CDR3 DNA is TGTGCCAGCAGTCGAAGATCCCATCTCTTGGGCGCGGGCTACACCTTC. The chain links TRBV12-3 or TRBV12-4 to TRBJ1-2; D is unclear. The CDR3 has 16 amino acids. The V and J ends lost 5 bases and 8 bases respectively, with 24 bases between them.